The 18 T cell receptor beta chains listed next were all sequenced from one sample in a study of blood T cell repertoires in COVID-19. The method was immunoSEQ multiplex PCR; TCRdb's version includes in-frame clones alone and lacks a portion of them. Here the sample spans 32,000 or so clones, about 91% being singletons. The sample was peripheral blood. The receptors come from a human donor in a cohort sampled during active COVID-19.

The chain carries TRBV7-2 and TRBJ2-5; 9 bases are a match to TRBD1. The CDR3 loop spans 17 amino acids. Germline loops: CDR1 SGHTA, CDR2 FQGNSA. Germline trimming cut 2 bases from V and 4 bases from J; bases unmatched to any gene: 11. CDR3 region: CASSLLGPGQGRETQYF. CDR3 nucleotide sequence: TGTGCCAGCAGCTTATTAGGACCGGGACAGGGAAGAGAGACCCAGTACTTC. Variable domain in full (rest from reference TRBV7-2 and TRBJ2-5): GAGVSQSPSNKVTEKGKDVELRCDPISGHTALYWYRQSLGQGLEFLIYFQGNSAPDKSGLPSDRFSAERTGGSVSTLTIQRTQQEDSAVYLCASSLLGPGQGRETQYFGPGTRLLVL.

The chain joins TRBV7-9 to TRBJ2-2; D unclear. The CDR3 totals 15 residues. The germline V gene has CDR1 SEHNR and CDR2 FQNEAQ (reference sequence). Trimming shortened V by 3 bases and J by 4 bases, and 12 bases separated the two germline ends. The CDR3: CASSLLGPGTGELFF. In DNA form, the CDR3 reads TGTGCCAGCAGCTTGTTGGGCCCAGGCACCGGGGAGCTGTTTTTT.

This clone was seen a handful of times. V usage is TRBV11-3 and J usage is TRBJ2-2; D is unclear. The CDR3 consists of 14 residues. With 2 bases removed from V and 4 bases from J, the gap between germline ends came to 8 bases. The V gene's germline CDR1 is SGHNT and CDR2 YENEEA. The chain's CDR3 is CASSLLGVTGELFF. The CDR3 nucleotides read TGTGCCAGCAGCTTACTAGGTGTCACCGGGGAGCTGTTTTTT.

The genes are TRBV11-2 and TRBJ2-5, with D perhaps matching TRBD1 (6 bases). The CDR3 is made up of 15 amino acids. Germline values: CDR1 SGHAT, CDR2 FQNNGV. V gave up 1 base and J gave up 1 base, with 10 bases separating them. In DNA, the CDR3 is TGTGCCAGCAGCTTAGGGACAGCCCTCCAAGAGACCCAGTACTTC. Protein sequence: CASSLGTALQETQYF.

V is TRBV5-6 and J is TRBJ1-1, with D uncertain. V shed 2 bases and J shed 5 bases, with 13 bases lying between them. Germline loops: CDR1 SGHDT, CDR2 YYEEEE. This CDR3 contains 14 residues. The CDR3 region has the DNA TGTGCCAGCAGCTTAGGAGCGCGGGGAACTGAAGCTTTCTTT. Amino acids: CASSLGARGTEAFF. The whole variable domain, filled in from reference TRBV5-6 and TRBJ1-1, reads DAGVTQSPTHLIKTRGQQVTLRCSPKSGHDTVSWYQQALGQGPQFIFQYYEEEERQRGNFPDRFSGHQFPNYSSELNVNALLLGDSALYLCASSLGARGTEAFFGQGTRLTVV.

The V and J genes are TRBV11-3 and TRBJ1-1; D is undetermined. The V end lost 5 bases, the J end lost 1 base, and 8 bases lay between the germline ends. The CDR3 runs 13 residues. CDR1 SGHNT and CDR2 YENEEA come from the germline V gene. CDR3 in amino acids: CASSLYKNTEAFF. CDR3 DNA sequence: TGTGCCAGCAGCCTGTATAAGAACACTGAAGCTTTCTTT.

This chain connects TRBV24-1 to TRBJ2-6, with 7 bases fitting TRBD1. Looked up from germline, CDR1 is KGHDR and CDR2 is SFDVKD. This CDR3 contains 18 residues. The V gene end was trimmed by 5 bases and the J gene end by 1 base; junction bases not matched to a gene: 10. The CDR3 DNA is TGTGCCACCAGTGGCCCGGACAGGAAGACTTCTGGGGCCAACGTCCTGACTTTC. Amino acid sequence: CATSGPDRKTSGANVLTF.

The chain employs TRBV21-1 and TRBJ2-7; the D segment call TRBD1 is taken from the table without a DNA check. TRBV21-1 is described as a pseudogene. The CDR3 covers 15 residues. CDR3 in amino acids: CASSVQYYSTYEQYF. The CDR3 nucleotides read TGTGCCAGCAGCGTACAGTATTATTCCACCTACGAGCAGTACTTC.

The CDR3: CASSELAYLTDTQYF. The CDR3 DNA sequence: TGTGCCAGCAGTGAACTAGCGTACCTCACAGATACGCAGTATTTT. This chain links TRBV28 with TRBJ2-3; 7 nucleotides agree with TRBD2. Germline-derived CDR1 and CDR2 are MDHEN and SYDVKM. This CDR3 has 15 amino acids. V was pared by 5 bases and J by 2 bases, with 7 bases of the junction left unmatched.

This sequence joins TRBV10-3 and TRBJ1-2, with D perhaps matching TRBD1 (6 bases). V dropped 2 bases and J dropped 4 bases, with 20 bases sitting between them. Germline CDR1 and CDR2: ENHRY and SYGVKD. The CDR3 runs 17 residues. In DNA form, the CDR3 reads TGTGCCATCAGTGAGCTTAACAAGGGACAAGCCCTCTATGGCTACACCTTC. Translated, it gives CAISELNKGQALYGYTF.

The chain couples TRBV7-2 to TRBJ1-2, with D possibly being TRBD1 (5 bases). The CDR3 is 15 amino acids. Germline V gene lookup returns CDR1 SGHTA and CDR2 FQGNSA. The V and J ends lost 3 bases and 5 bases respectively, with 16 bases between them. CDR3: CASSLIGGPDYGYTF. The CDR3 DNA sequence: TGTGCCAGCAGCTTGATCGGGGGACCGGATTATGGCTACACCTTC.

This chain links TRBV6-4 with TRBJ2-3, with TRBD2 identical over 8 bases. V gave up 6 bases and J gave up 4 bases; unmatched junction bases: 6. Germline values: CDR1 MRHNA, CDR2 SNTAGT. The CDR3 is made up of 14 amino acids. The CDR3 coding sequence is TGTGCCAGCAGCAACCGGGAGGGGCCAGATACGCAGTATTTT. Protein sequence: CASSNREGPDTQYF.

The rearrangement joins TRBV7-9 to TRBJ2-4, with a weak D call TRBD1 (5 bases). Deletions cut 1 base from V and 8 bases from J, with 12 bases between. The CDR3 covers 14 residues. The germline V gene has CDR1 SEHNR and CDR2 FQNEAQ (reference sequence). CDR3 nucleotide sequence: TGTGCCAGCAGCTTAGAGGTCGGACAAGACATTCAGTACTTC. Protein product: CASSLEVGQDIQYF.

This clone was picked up a small number of times. V is TRBV4-3 and J is TRBJ2-1, with TRBD1 as a possible D gene (6 bases). The germline V gene has CDR1 LGHNA and CDR2 YSLEER. The V and J ends lost 0 bases and 1 base respectively, with 22 bases between them. The CDR3 covers 20 residues. The CDR3 here is CASSQDPPQTGSGSYNEQFF. In nucleotides, the CDR3 is TGCGCCAGCAGCCAAGATCCGCCCCAGACAGGATCGGGGTCCTACAATGAGCAGTTCTTC.

This clone was counted once. CDR3 sequence: CASSYGQGMIYEQYF. The CDR3 DNA reads as TGTGCCAGCAGTTACGGACAGGGCATGATCTACGAGCAGTACTTC. The chain links TRBV6-5 to TRBJ2-7, with 8 bases identical to TRBD1. With V trimmed by 2 bases and J by 3 bases, 6 bases remained unmatched. The CDR3 totals 15 residues. Germline CDR1 is MNHEY and CDR2 is SVGAGI.

This CDR3 is CASSIIWAEEQFF. The CDR3 DNA is TGTGCCAGCAGTATCATTTGGGCAGAGGAGCAGTTCTTC. The chain carries TRBV6-2 or TRBV6-3 and TRBJ2-1; the D is unclear. CDR1 and CDR2 (germline): MNHEY, SVGEGT. The length of the CDR3 is 13 residues. V lost 5 bases and J 10 bases, leaving 15 bases between the germline ends.

The genes are TRBV29-1 and TRBJ1-5; no definite D call. Trimming removed 4 bases from V and 6 bases from J, with 13 bases in between. This CDR3 has 13 amino acids. The germline V gene encodes CDR1 SQVTM and CDR2 ANQGSEA. The CDR3 region has the DNA TGCAGCGTTGGGGTCCAGGAAGGTCAGCCCCAGCATTTT. Its protein is CSVGVQEGQPQHF. Full variable domain (rest looked up from reference TRBV29-1 and TRBJ1-5): SAVISQKPSRDICQRGTSLTIQCQVDSQVTMMFWYRQQPGQSLTLIATANQGSEATYESGFVIDKFPISRPNLTFSTLTVSNMSPEDSSIYLCSVGVQEGQPQHFGDGTRLSIL.

V and J are TRBV3-1 (or the pseudogene TRBV3-2) and TRBJ1-2; D gene unclear. Germline V lookup: CDR1 LGHDT, CDR2 YNNKEL (reference sequence). V was clipped by 4 bases and J by 3 bases, with 12 bases between them. The CDR3 has 14 residues. The DNA of the CDR3 is TGTGCCAGCAGCCCCGGGCCGGAGGACTATGGCTACACCTTC. Amino acids: CASSPGPEDYGYTF.